Sequencing of this T cell receptor beta chain was carried out in a study of OX40 agonist ivuxolimab in advanced cancers. Study overall: The mean age was approximately 56 years, ranging from about 20 to 79, with under 90% of participants male. Partial responses were achieved by three patients: one hepatocellular carcinoma, two cutaneous melanoma.

Assay: immunoSEQ multiplex PCR; the TCRdb copy retains only in-frame clones and omits some. This table holds around 71,000 clones, around four fifths found once. Whole-study findings and limits: Clonal expansion was among the lowest in partial responders at 0.1-3.0 mg/kg, especially CD8+.

The CDR3 spans 17 residues. CDR1 is LNHNV and CDR2 is YYDKDF in the germline V gene (reference sequence). Trimming took 6 bases from V and 6 from J; bases not matched to a gene: 16. This clone came up a few times. What it binds is not known. This specimen was CD4+ or CD8+ T cells sorted from blood, taken in a trial of the OX40 agonist ivuxolimab. The TCR originated in an adult with an advanced solid tumor such as melanoma, head and neck, liver or kidney cancer. The V gene is TRBV15, the J gene TRBJ2-4; TRBD2 aligns across 8 bases. CDR3 nucleotides: TGTGCCACCAGACTATCGGGGGTAGCGGGAACTTTAAACATTCAGTACTTC. The encoded protein is CATRLSGVAGTLNIQYF.